This T cell receptor (beta chain) was recovered during a study of cytomegalovirus exposure and HLA in healthy donors. Likely unrecorded immune exposures existed in these nominally healthy donors. Overall study findings and caveats: Cytomegalovirus-associated TCR beta chains were listed, numbering 150 to 200. What was likely a sequencing artifact was a cluster of highly shared sequence variants. Later analysis demonstrated an association between a missense DCLRE1C variant and TCR beta V- and J-gene trimming.

In the case of this clone: Its antigen is undetermined.

Per the germline V gene, CDR1 is SGHRS and CDR2 is YFSETQ. CDR3 size: 19 residues. Trimming cost V 4 bases and J 1 base; bases outside gene matches: 14. PCR primers comprised 60 Vbeta and 13 Jbeta primers. Repertoires were generated with immunoSEQ multiplex PCR, while TCRdb's copy carries only in-frame clones and drops some. The table has approximately 150,000 clones, 77% seen once; the top ten hold approximately 2.4%. The clonotype originates from a woman aged 40 to 49 in good health and CMV-seropositive. The chain uses TRBV5-1 and TRBJ2-6; 7 bases match TRBD1. Sequencing was done on a sample of PBMCs. CDR3 amino acids: CASSHKPTGFESGANVLTF. CDR3 nucleotides: TGCGCCAGCAGCCATAAACCGACAGGGTTTGAGTCTGGGGCCAACGTCCTGACTTTC.